This TCR beta chain was sequenced in a study of blood T cell repertoires in COVID-19. The overall study: The origin of the acute and convalescent COVID-19 samples was the United States, Italy and Spain.

Original processing notes: Amplifying reference gene primers gave estimates of nucleated cell counts. Method: immunoSEQ multiplex PCR; TCRdb's copy keeps in-frame clones and lacks some. D and trimming come from the DNA, and the V and J calls and clone size come from that table. The data hold 200,000 to 250,000 clones, with 85% observed a single time. The V and J ends lost 6 bases and 3 bases, in that order; junction bases with no gene match: 4. This CDR3 contains 13 residues. Germline V CDR1 and CDR2: WNHNN, SYGVQD (reference sequence). Participant ages covered roughly 18 to 89 years across 25 or so US areas.

Specimen: PBMCs or T cells enriched from blood (not recorded which). The sequence derives from a woman between 45 and 60 years old with acute COVID-19. The genes are TRBV10-1 and TRBJ1-1; TRBD1 agrees at 7 bases. The CDR3 sequence: CASRRQGDTEAFF. CDR3 DNA: TGCGCCAGCAGAAGACAGGGAGACACTGAAGCTTTCTTT.